This T cell receptor beta chain was identified in a study of blood T cell repertoires in COVID-19. Study-wide context: Sample material is recorded as cDNA or gDNA derived from T cells, B-cell-depleted T cells, or PBMCs.

Clones were read by immunoSEQ multiplex PCR, and TCRdb kept only the in-frame ones, dropping some. The table has 150,000 to 200,000 clones, 82% seen once. Sequencing was done on a sample of peripheral blood. The source of this sequence is a woman in her twenties or thirties with acute or convalescent COVID-19.

The CDR3 region has the DNA TGTGCCAGCAGCCAAGCAGGGGGCTCCTATAATTCACCCCTCCACTTT. Translating it yields CASSQAGGSYNSPLHF. This sequence joins TRBV14 and TRBJ1-6, with 7 bases lining up with TRBD1. There are 16 residues in the CDR3. CDR1 and CDR2 (germline): SGHDN, FVKESK. J was trimmed by 0 bases and V by 1 base; bases with no gene match: 0.